These 20 T cell receptor beta chains came from one sample sequenced in a study of T-cell reconstitution after alpha-beta-depleted transplantation in children. As it was prepared, the TCRbeta library received unique molecular identifiers. TCRdb re-derived calls from the PCR reads in MiXCR, one entry per CDR3 protein. The sample comprises about 17,000 distinct CDR3 sequences, around 5.8% of which are singletons, and about 6.3% rests with the top ten. Source: PBMCs, taken before TCRalphabeta/CD19-depleted stem cell transplant. These receptors all come from a boy younger than 18 with acute lymphoblastic leukemia, due to receive a stem cell transplant.

This clonotype showed up many times. V is TRBV18 and J is TRBJ2-1, with D perhaps assigned TRBD1 or TRBD2 (5 bases each). Trimming pared 3 bases from V and 3 bases from J, leaving 12 bases between. CDR1 is KGHSH and CDR2 is LQKENI in the germline V gene. The CDR3 loop spans 15 amino acids. Here the CDR3 reads CASSPLGTGYNEQFF. The CDR3 DNA reads TGTGCCAGCTCACCGCTTGGGACCGGCTACAATGAGCAGTTCTTC.

By sample fraction, this clonotype is medium-sized. The rearrangement uses TRBV12-3 or TRBV12-4 and TRBJ1-2; TRBD1 matches 8 bases. V shed 5 bases and J 5 bases; nucleotides not matched to a gene: 4. The CDR3 covers 13 residues. The CDR3 DNA is TGTGCCAGCAGTCGAGGACAGGGTTATGGCTACACCTTC. Translated, it gives CASSRGQGYGYTF.

By share, this clonotype ranks as medium-sized. The chain uses TRBV9 and TRBJ2-5; D is ambiguous. The length of the CDR3 is 14 residues. Germline V gives CDR1 SGDLS, CDR2 YYNGEE. Between the trimmed V and J ends, which lost 1 base and 3 bases, there was a span of 10 bases. Here the CDR3 reads CASSVPGREETQYF. The CDR3 DNA sequence: TGTGCCAGCAGCGTACCCGGACGCGAAGAGACCCAGTACTTC.

In its sample, this clonotype was seen many times. The chain carries TRBV3-1 and TRBJ1-1; 7 positions match TRBD1. V trimming: 3 bases; J trimming: 0 bases; junction bases outside the gene matches: 4. This CDR3 is built from 15 residues. The V gene's germline CDR1 is LGHDT and CDR2 YNNKEL (reference sequence). The CDR3 sequence: CASSQQTGLNTEAFF. Here the CDR3 DNA reads TGTGCCAGCAGCCAGCAGACAGGGTTGAACACTGAAGCTTTCTTT.

The rearrangement joins TRBV28 to TRBJ2-6, with D unresolved. The CDR3 is 15 amino acids. V lost 5 bases, J lost 0 bases, and 8 bases lay in between. Germline V lookup: CDR1 MDHEN, CDR2 SYDVKM. In DNA form, the CDR3 reads TGTGCCAGCAGTGTGGCCGACTCTGGGGCCAACGTCCTGACTTTC. Its protein is CASSVADSGANVLTF.

The V gene is TRBV10-1, the J gene TRBJ1-1; D is perhaps TRBD1 (5 bases). The germline V gene has CDR1 WNHNN and CDR2 SYGVQD (reference sequence). V was trimmed by 1 base and J by 0 bases, leaving 15 bases between them. This CDR3 contains 17 residues. CDR3 amino acids: CASSEWKRGAMNTEAFF. CDR3 sequence (DNA): TGCGCCAGCAGTGAGTGGAAACGTGGGGCGATGAACACTGAAGCTTTCTTT.

This clonotype came up many times. The rearrangement joins TRBV4-1 to TRBJ2-1; 8 nucleotides line up with TRBD1. The J segment lost 6 bases and the V segment lost 3 bases, leaving 7 bases of the junction unmatched. Germline V gene sequence: CDR1 MGHRA, CDR2 YSYEKL. This CDR3 region has 15 residues. CDR3 sequence reads: CASSHFQGAGNEQFF. As DNA, the CDR3 is TGCGCCAGCAGCCATTTCCAGGGGGCGGGCAATGAGCAGTTCTTC.

In this sample, this clonotype turned up many times. This chain links TRBV24-1 with TRBJ2-7; 8 bases map to TRBD2. Germline V CDR1 and CDR2: KGHDR, SFDVKD. This CDR3 spans 14 amino acids. Trimming cost V 5 bases and J 5 bases; bases outside gene matches: 7. The CDR3 reads CATSVGGARNEQYF. CDR3 in DNA: TGTGCCACCAGTGTCGGGGGGGCAAGGAACGAGCAGTACTTC.

This clonotype came up many times. This chain joins TRBV6-5 and TRBJ2-7; TRBD1 aligns across 7 bases. CDR3 length equals 15 residues. CDR1 is MNHEY, CDR2 SVGAGI, per germline. V dropped 6 bases and J dropped 3; count of bases not matched to a gene: 11. This CDR3 reads CASRRGTAGIYEQYF. The CDR3 nucleotides are TGTGCCAGCAGACGAGGGACAGCCGGGATCTACGAGCAGTACTTC.

This clonotype was seen only a few times. This sequence joins TRBV5-4 and TRBJ2-2; tentatively, D is TRBD2 (7 bases). The germline gives CDR1 SGHNT, CDR2 YYREEE (reference sequence). V was clipped by 3 bases and J by 2 bases, with 20 bases between them. This CDR3 spans 18 amino acids. This CDR3 reads CASSSGAGGGPNTGELFF. In DNA, the CDR3 is TGTGCCAGCAGCTCGGGAGCGGGCGGGGGCCCTAACACCGGGGAGCTGTTTTTT.

This clonotype was seen repeatedly, ten times or more. The chain is built from TRBV7-9 and TRBJ2-3; TRBD1 agrees at 8 bases. CDR1 is SEHNR, CDR2 FQNEAQ, per germline (reference sequence). This CDR3 is built from 15 residues. J lost 1 base, V lost 6 bases, and 6 bases had no gene match. The CDR3 reads CASRQTGVGTDTQYF. The CDR3 region has the DNA TGTGCCAGCAGGCAGACAGGGGTGGGCACAGATACGCAGTATTTT.

In this sample, this clonotype turned up many times. One end of the junction fails to match germline, which may point to a read error. The chain combines TRBV6-5 with TRBJ2-7; possible D gene TRBD2, 5 bases. Per the germline V gene, CDR1 is MNHEY and CDR2 is SVGAGI. This CDR3 spans 12 amino acids. The CDR3 sequence: CASSYVFGNWDF. For the CDR3, the DNA is TGTGCCAGCAGTTATGTCTTCGGGAATTGGGACTTC.

The sample holds many counts of this clonotype. This chain uses TRBV6-2 or TRBV6-3 with TRBJ2-1, with D maybe TRBD2 (6 bases). Looked up from germline, CDR1 is MNHEY and CDR2 is SVGEGT. This CDR3 comprises 14 residues. V lost 2 bases to trimming and J lost 3 bases, with 8 bases between them. CDR3 sequence (DNA): TGTGCCAGCAGTTACGGGGGACTCTACAATGAGCAGTTCTTC. It translates to CASSYGGLYNEQFF.

By frequency in the sample, this clonotype is medium-sized. The V and J genes are TRBV5-1 and TRBJ2-5, with TRBD1 matching 7 bases. Trimming cost V 7 bases and J 5 bases; bases outside gene matches: 11. From germline, CDR1 is SGHRS and CDR2 YFSETQ. The CDR3 is 14 amino acids. The CDR3 DNA follows: TGCGCCAGCGGCCATACAGGGGTTGAGGAGACCCAGTACTTC. Amino acid sequence: CASGHTGVEETQYF. Drawing the rest from reference TRBV5-1 and TRBJ2-5, the complete variable domain is KAGVTQTPRYLIKTRGQQVTLSCSPISGHRSVSWYQQTPGQGLQFLFEYFSETQRNKGNFPGRFSGRQFSNSRSEMNVSTLELGDSALYLCASGHTGVEETQYFGPGTRLLVL.

This clonotype was counted at least ten times. This chain uses TRBV13 with TRBJ2-3; 11 nucleotides align to TRBD2. Germline trimming cut 7 bases from V and 6 bases from J; bases unmatched to any gene: 12. Germline-derived CDR1 and CDR2 are PRHDT and FYEKMQ (reference sequence). The CDR3 length is 16 residues. The CDR3 sequence: CASNQGTSGLGDTQYF. The CDR3 DNA sequence: TGTGCCAGCAACCAAGGGACTAGCGGACTGGGGGATACGCAGTATTTT.

This clonotype occurred many times. The V and J genes are TRBV11-2 and TRBJ2-7; TRBD2 aligns across 8 bases. Germline CDR1 is SGHAT and CDR2 is FQNNGV. This CDR3 comprises 13 residues. V was clipped by 5 bases and J by 6 bases; unmatched bases: 6. The CDR3 protein is CASSPGLVPEQYF. CDR3 bases: TGTGCCAGCAGCCCGGGACTAGTCCCCGAGCAGTACTTC. The full variable domain, its missing parts supplied by reference TRBV11-2 and TRBJ2-7, is EAGVAQSPRYKIIEKRQSVAFWCNPISGHATLYWYQQILGQGPKLLIQFQNNGVVDDSQLPKDRFSAERLKGVDSTLKIQPAKLEDSAVYLCASSPGLVPEQYFGPGTRLTVT.

This clonotype was seen repeatedly, ten times or more. V is TRBV6-1 and J is TRBJ1-1; TRBD1 is a possible D gene (6 bases). CDR1 and CDR2 (germline): MNHNS, SASEGT. The CDR3 consists of 16 residues. V lost 4 bases and J lost 0, with 15 bases in between. CDR3 residues: CASSARDNGMNTEAFF. CDR3 sequence (DNA): TGTGCCAGCAGTGCGAGGGACAACGGGATGAACACTGAAGCTTTCTTT.

The sample holds many counts of this clonotype. The chain is built from TRBV5-1 and TRBJ2-2, with 7 bases fitting TRBD1. From germline, CDR1 is SGHRS and CDR2 YFSETQ. J was trimmed by 6 bases and V by 2 bases; bases with no gene match: 1. The CDR3 runs to 13 residues. Here the CDR3 reads CASSFQGAGELFF. The CDR3 DNA reads as TGCGCCAGCAGCTTCCAGGGGGCCGGGGAGCTGTTTTTT.

This clonotype was found many times. This sequence joins TRBV19 and TRBJ1-1; 11 bases fit TRBD1. Unmatched junction bases numbered 9, after V lost 5 bases and J lost 1 base. In germline, CDR1 is LNHDA, CDR2 SQIVND (reference sequence). This CDR3 contains 17 residues. CDR3 region: CASSPRTGGRANTEAFF. In DNA, the CDR3 is TGTGCCAGTAGTCCCAGGACAGGGGGCAGGGCGAACACTGAAGCTTTCTTT.

This clonotype was recorded at least ten times. The rearrangement uses TRBV9 and TRBJ2-7, with no clear D. Germline V gene lookup returns CDR1 SGDLS and CDR2 YYNGEE. This CDR3 has 12 amino acids. V dropped 3 bases and J dropped 0 bases, with 4 bases sitting between them. The CDR3 sequence is CASSGSSYEQYF. The CDR3 DNA reads as TGTGCCAGCAGCGGGAGCTCCTACGAGCAGTACTTC.